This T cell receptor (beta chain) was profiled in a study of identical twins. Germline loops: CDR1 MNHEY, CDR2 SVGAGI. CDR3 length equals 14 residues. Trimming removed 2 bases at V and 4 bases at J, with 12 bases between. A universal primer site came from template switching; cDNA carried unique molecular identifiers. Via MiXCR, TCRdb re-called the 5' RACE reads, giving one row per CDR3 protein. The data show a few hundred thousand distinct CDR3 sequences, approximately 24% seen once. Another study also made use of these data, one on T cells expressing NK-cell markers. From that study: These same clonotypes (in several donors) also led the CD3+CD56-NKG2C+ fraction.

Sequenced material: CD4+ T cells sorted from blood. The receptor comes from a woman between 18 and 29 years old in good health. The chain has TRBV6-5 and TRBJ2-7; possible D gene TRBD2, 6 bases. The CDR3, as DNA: TGTGCCAGCAGTTACATCGCGGGAACATACGAGCAGTACTTC. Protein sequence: CASSYIAGTYEQYF.